The 9 T cell receptor beta chains below were found in one sample sequenced in a study of blood T cell repertoires in COVID-19. Measured with immunoSEQ multiplex PCR; TCRdb has only the in-frame clones, and not every one. Counted here are approximately 440,000 clones, around 91% occurring once; the ten biggest clones make up about 0.63%. Input material: PBMCs or T cells enriched from blood (not recorded which). The receptors come from a young man who had recovered from COVID-19.

The chain links TRBV6-5 to TRBJ2-1, with 11 bases that match TRBD2. The V and J ends lost 7 bases and 2 bases, in that order; junction bases with no gene match: 4. CDR1 is MNHEY and CDR2 is SVGAGI in the germline V gene. The CDR3 is made up of 15 amino acids. The CDR3 nucleotides are TGTGCCAGCACCCCACTAGCGGGAGCCTACAATGAGCAGTTCTTC. As protein: CASTPLAGAYNEQFF.

The chain carries TRBV10-1 and TRBJ1-5, with D unresolved. CDR3 length: 12 residues. The V end was cut by 5 bases, the J end by 5 bases, with 7 bases between. Per the germline V gene, CDR1 is WNHNN and CDR2 is SYGVQD (reference sequence). The CDR3 here is CASSSTDQPQHF. CDR3 in DNA: TGCGCCAGCAGTAGCACCGATCAGCCCCAGCATTTT.

The chain has TRBV6-4 and TRBJ1-6; perhaps TRBD1 as D (5 bases). Trimming removed 4 bases from V and 7 bases from J, with 11 bases in between. Germline lookup yields CDR1 MRHNA and CDR2 SNTAGT. The CDR3 is made up of 14 amino acids. The CDR3 spells CASSAMAGNSPLHF. CDR3 DNA sequence: TGTGCCAGCAGTGCAATGGCAGGGAATTCACCCCTCCACTTT.

The V and J genes are TRBV2 and TRBJ1-5; D is possibly TRBD1 (5 bases). The V gene's germline CDR1 is SNHLY and CDR2 FYNNEI. CDR3 length equals 15 residues. Trimming removed 4 bases from V and 5 bases from J, with 15 bases in between. The CDR3 reads CASSARRGEDQPQHF. The CDR3 DNA follows: TGTGCCAGCAGTGCCCGACGGGGGGAGGATCAGCCCCAGCATTTT.

The chain joins TRBV7-8 to TRBJ2-1, with 10 bases fitting TRBD2. The V segment lost 5 bases and the J segment 3 bases; nucleotides outside the gene matches: 7. Germline V lookup: CDR1 SGHVS, CDR2 FQNEAQ. The CDR3 is 16 amino acids. The CDR3 loop is CASSPLLAGDYNEQFF. The CDR3 DNA sequence: TGTGCCAGCAGCCCTCTCCTAGCGGGGGACTACAATGAGCAGTTCTTC.

This clone was observed once. The gene calls are TRBV3-1 (or the pseudogene TRBV3-2) and TRBJ1-5; maybe TRBD1 (6 bases). The CDR3 runs 16 residues. Germline CDR1 LGHDT, CDR2 YNNKEL (reference sequence). V gave up 1 base and J gave up 0 bases, with 10 bases separating them. Written as DNA, the CDR3 is TGTGCCAGCAGCCAAGCCGGGGACACTAGCAATCAGCCCCAGCATTTT. Its protein product is CASSQAGDTSNQPQHF.

This chain joins TRBV7-2 and TRBJ2-2, with 10 nucleotides matching TRBD2. V lost 5 bases and J lost 6; bases outside the gene matches: 9. Per germline, CDR1 SGHTA and CDR2 FQGNSA. The CDR3 has 16 residues. The CDR3 loop is CASSTYPSGSSGELFF. The CDR3 coding sequence is TGTGCCAGCAGCACTTACCCTAGCGGGAGCTCCGGGGAGCTGTTTTTT. The full variable domain, with the rest looked up from reference TRBV7-2 and TRBJ2-2, is GAGVSQSPSNKVTEKGKDVELRCDPISGHTALYWYRQSLGQGLEFLIYFQGNSAPDKSGLPSDRFSAERTGGSVSTLTIQRTQQEDSAVYLCASSTYPSGSSGELFFGEGSRLTVL.

This chain connects TRBV29-1 to TRBJ2-1; weak D call: TRBD2 (5 bases). V lost 8 bases to trimming and J lost 3 bases, with 20 bases between them. Germline assignment: CDR1 SQVTM and CDR2 ANQGSEA. This CDR3 has 15 residues. CDR3 sequence (DNA): TGCAGCTCCTTCGGTAGCGCGAGCTACTACAATGAGCAGTTCTTC. It is translated as CSSFGSASYYNEQFF.

J is TRBJ2-1 and V is TRBV6-1; D is possibly TRBD2 (6 bases). This CDR3 is 16 amino acids long. Germline values: CDR1 MNHNS, CDR2 SASEGT. With 1 base removed from V and 8 bases from J, the gap between germline ends came to 18 bases. CDR3 loop: CASSEVWDSPPYEQFF. The CDR3 bases are TGTGCCAGCAGTGAAGTTTGGGACTCCCCCCCTTATGAGCAGTTCTTC.